This entry describes one T cell receptor beta chain. Its antigen is not yet known. The record has no base qualities; no much larger clone is one base away. The sample originates from a study of blood T cell repertoires in COVID-19 (dated by TCRdb to between 2020 and 2021). General notes on the study: Collaborator samples came from the United States, Italy and Spain and covered acute and convalescent phases of COVID-19. Nearly every sample came with metadata listing a de-identified subject ID, COVID-19 status, age in years and sex. The samples were drawn from two sources: the first 160 participants of the ongoing ImmuneRACE study, and 1,254 subjects contributed by 6 global collaborators. The prospective study material was composed of cDNA or gDNA derived from T cells, B-cell-depleted T cells, or PBMCs. The dataset comprised deeply sampled blood TCRbeta repertoires from subjects exposed to, actively infected with, or recovered from COVID-19. The repertoires were released in a freely available public database intended as a resource for research on the immune response to SARS-CoV-2. HLA class I and class II types, where available, came from metadata supplied by the sample provider rather than from assay-based typing. Overall study results and their limits: The quantity of clinical and demographic metadata differed by source and by participant and was supplied without curation.

Clipping removes 0 bases from V and 7 bases from J, with 5 as the unmatched junction base count. The CDR3 has 15 amino acids, counting the end cysteine and phenylalanine. Solely the CDR3 DNA is kept, with 45 bases framed from the first base. CDR1 MNHEY and CDR2 SVGAGI are derived from the germline V gene. One collaborating source in Seattle enrolled patients while the patients were actively infected and followed the patients over time throughout the course of disease. Whole blood was collected in K2EDTA tubes by collaborating institutions according to the institutions' own protocols. For TCRbeta analysis, collaborators shipped samples as frozen whole blood, isolated PBMCs, or DNA extracted from either of those sample types. TCRbeta CDR3 regions were amplified from genomic DNA by means of the immunoSEQ Assay, a bias-controlled multiplex PCR. As for how the authors treated the data: The number of nucleated cells in each sample was estimated from the amplification of reference gene primers within the assay. Sequence reads were collapsed and filtered to measure the absolute abundance of every unique TCRbeta CDR3 rearrangement. For each sample, productive Simpson clonality was calculated as the square root of Simpson's diversity index across productive rearrangements. The source is immuneACCESS, and TCRdb retained only in-frame sequences with V and J called. Part of the clones is not carried over; for the studies checked, unresolved V genes explain less than half of this, and the remainder is unexplained. The DNA was the basis for D and trimming; V, J and clone size are from that table. This sample comprises tens of thousands of clones, just under 90% of them detected only once. The biggest ten clones account for around 7.1% of the sample.

What was sequenced was peripheral blood. The receptor chain draws on TRBV6-5 and TRBJ1-3; TRBD1 aligns with 8 central bases. The sequence derives from a woman aged 60-75 years with COVID-19, enrolled during active disease. The encoded CDR3 is CASSYSPGGANTIYF. The nucleotide sequence is given as TGTGCCAGCAGTTACTCGCCAGGGGGCGCGAACACCATATATTTT.